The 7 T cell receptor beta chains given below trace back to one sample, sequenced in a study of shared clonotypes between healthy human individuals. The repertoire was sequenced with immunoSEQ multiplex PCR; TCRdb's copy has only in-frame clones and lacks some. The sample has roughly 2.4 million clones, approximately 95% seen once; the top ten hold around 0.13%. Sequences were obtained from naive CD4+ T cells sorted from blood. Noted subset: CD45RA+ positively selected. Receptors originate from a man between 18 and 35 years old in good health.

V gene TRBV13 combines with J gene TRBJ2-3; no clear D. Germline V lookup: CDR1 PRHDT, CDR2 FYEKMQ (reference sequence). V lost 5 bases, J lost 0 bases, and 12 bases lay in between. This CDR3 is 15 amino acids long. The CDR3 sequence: CASSPGRSSTDTQYF. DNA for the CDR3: TGTGCCAGCAGCCCCGGAAGGTCTAGCACAGATACGCAGTATTTT.

As DNA, the CDR3 is TGTGCCAGCAGCTTCACGTTCTCAGAGACCCAGTACTTC. Encoded protein: CASSFTFSETQYF. The V and J genes are TRBV9 and TRBJ2-5; D unresolved. CDR1 SGDLS and CDR2 YYNGEE come from the germline V gene. Trimming removed 4 bases from V and 4 bases from J, with 11 bases in between. CDR3 length: 13 amino acids.

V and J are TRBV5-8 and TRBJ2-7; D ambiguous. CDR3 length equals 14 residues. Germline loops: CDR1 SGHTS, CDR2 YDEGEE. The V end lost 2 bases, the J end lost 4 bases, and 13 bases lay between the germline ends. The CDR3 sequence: CASSFVHLRYEQYF. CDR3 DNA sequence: TGTGCCAGCAGCTTCGTCCATTTGAGGTACGAGCAGTACTTC.

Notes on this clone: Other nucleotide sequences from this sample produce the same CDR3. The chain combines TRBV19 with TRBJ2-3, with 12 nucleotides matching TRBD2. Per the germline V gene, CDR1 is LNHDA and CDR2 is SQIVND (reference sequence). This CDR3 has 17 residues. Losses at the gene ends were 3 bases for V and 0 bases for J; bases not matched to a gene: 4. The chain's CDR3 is CASSIGLAGGSTDTQYF. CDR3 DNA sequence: TGTGCCAGTAGTATCGGGCTAGCGGGAGGGAGCACAGATACGCAGTATTTT.

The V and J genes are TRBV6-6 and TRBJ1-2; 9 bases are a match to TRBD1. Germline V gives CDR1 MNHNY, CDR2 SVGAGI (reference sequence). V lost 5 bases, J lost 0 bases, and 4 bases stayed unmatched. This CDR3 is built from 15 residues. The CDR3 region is CASSTRDRANYGYTF. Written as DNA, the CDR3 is TGTGCCAGCAGTACCCGGGACAGGGCTAACTATGGCTACACCTTC.

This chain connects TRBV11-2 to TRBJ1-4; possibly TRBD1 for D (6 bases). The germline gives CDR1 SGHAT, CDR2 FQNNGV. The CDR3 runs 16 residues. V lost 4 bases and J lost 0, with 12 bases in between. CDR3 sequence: CASSSGTIATNEKLFF. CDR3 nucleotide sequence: TGTGCCAGCAGCTCCGGGACAATTGCAACTAATGAAAAACTGTTTTTT.

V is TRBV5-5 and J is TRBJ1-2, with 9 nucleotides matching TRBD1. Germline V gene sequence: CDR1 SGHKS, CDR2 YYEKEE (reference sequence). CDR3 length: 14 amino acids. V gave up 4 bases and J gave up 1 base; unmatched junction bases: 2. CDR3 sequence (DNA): TGTGCCAGCAGCCTGACAGGGGGTAACTATGGCTACACCTTC. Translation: CASSLTGGNYGYTF.